Given below is one TCR beta chain in context. Its antigen remains unknown. The sample comes from a study of cytomegalovirus exposure and HLA in healthy donors. Points from the study as a whole: The study recorded about 150 TCR beta chains that were cytomegalovirus-associated.

V lost 4 bases and J lost 0, with 14 bases in between. This CDR3 is 16 amino acids long. Germline-derived CDR1 and CDR2 are MNHNY and SVGAGI (reference sequence). The protocol was immunoSEQ multiplex PCR, while the TCRdb copy is restricted to in-frame clones and leaves out a portion. The sample contains some 170,000 clones, roughly 96% of which appear only once. This chain links TRBV6-6 with TRBJ2-3, with D possibly matching TRBD2 (5 bases). The sample taken for sequencing was PBMCs. This TCR was recovered from a woman aged 18-30 years in good health and CMV-seronegative. The CDR3 coding sequence is TGTGCCAGCAGTTTTCCTAGCAGACCTAGCACAGATACGCAGTATTTT. The encoded protein is CASSFPSRPSTDTQYF.